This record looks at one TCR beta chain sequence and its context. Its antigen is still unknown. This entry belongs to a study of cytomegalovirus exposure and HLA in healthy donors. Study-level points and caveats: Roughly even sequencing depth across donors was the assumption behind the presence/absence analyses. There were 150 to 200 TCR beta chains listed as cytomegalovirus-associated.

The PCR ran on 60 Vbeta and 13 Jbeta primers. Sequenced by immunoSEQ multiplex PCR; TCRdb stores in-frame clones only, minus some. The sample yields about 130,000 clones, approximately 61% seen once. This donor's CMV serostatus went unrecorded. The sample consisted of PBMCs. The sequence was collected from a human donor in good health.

CDR3 in DNA: TGTGCCTGCTCTTCGGGGGAGGGTCATCAGCCCCAGCATTTT. Protein sequence: CACSSGEGHQPQHF. V gene TRBV19 combines with J gene TRBJ1-5; maybe TRBD1 (5 bases). This CDR3 has 14 residues. The ends were cut back, 11 bases at V and 5 bases at J, with 19 bases in the middle. Germline-derived CDR1 and CDR2 are LNHDA and SQIVND (reference sequence).